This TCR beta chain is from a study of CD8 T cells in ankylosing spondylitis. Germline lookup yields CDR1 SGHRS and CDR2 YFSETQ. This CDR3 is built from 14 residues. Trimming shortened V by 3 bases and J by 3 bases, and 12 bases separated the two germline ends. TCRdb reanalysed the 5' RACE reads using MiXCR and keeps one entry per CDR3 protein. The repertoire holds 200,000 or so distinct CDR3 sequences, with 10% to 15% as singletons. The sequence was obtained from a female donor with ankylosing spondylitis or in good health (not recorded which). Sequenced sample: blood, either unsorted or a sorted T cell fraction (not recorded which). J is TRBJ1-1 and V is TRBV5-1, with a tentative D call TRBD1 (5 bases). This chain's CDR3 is CASSSGLGDTEAFF. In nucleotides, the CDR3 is TGCGCCAGCAGCTCGGGGCTTGGGGACACTGAAGCTTTCTTT.